This T cell receptor beta chain was documented in a study of identical twins. TCRdb independently ran MiXCR on the 5' RACE reads; one entry per CDR3 protein. The sample gives 260,000 or so distinct CDR3 sequences, around 7.6% of which show up once; less than 6.5% is in the top ten. This clonotype was recorded many times. What it binds is not known. The germline gives CDR1 MGHRA, CDR2 YSYEKL. V dropped 1 base and J dropped 0; count of bases not matched to a gene: 2. This CDR3 region has 16 residues. General study findings and limits: Conclusions were drawn cross-sectionally by statistical analysis, without following the same donors. Twin-shared out-of-frame alpha sequences were enriched for low generation probability. Fewer insertions were carried by abundant cord blood beta clonotypes, but none was seen in memory repertoires.

These data were likewise used in another study, on yellow fever vaccine responses in identical twins.

The sample taken for sequencing was CD8+ T cells sorted from blood. This chain joins TRBV4-1 and TRBJ2-2, with TRBD2 matching 7 bases. This receptor was taken from a young woman in good health. DNA of the CDR3: TGCGCCAGCAGCCAAGTAGGGACTACGAACACCGGGGAGCTGTTTTTT. This sequence encodes CASSQVGTTNTGELFF.